This section outlines one TCR beta chain sequence together with its context. Its antigen is currently not known. No qualities accompany the bases; no much larger clone lies one base away. Receptor libraries were prepared by the immunoSEQ multiplex PCR assay. In the authors' own workflow: A statistical classification framework was built for diagnosing cytomegalovirus status from the catalog of TCR beta chain sequences. Held by TCRdb, this immuneACCESS table contains in-frame sequences only and omits some clones. Under half of the omission traces to an unresolved V gene where checked; the cause of the rest is unknown. Clone size and V and J calls were adopted from that table, with D and trimming inferred from the DNA. Here the sample has 80,000 to 100,000 clones; about nine tenths occur a single time. Over 2% of the sample belongs to the ten largest clones. The data derive from a study of cytomegalovirus exposure and HLA in healthy donors (dated by TCRdb to the late 2010s). Background for the entire study: The 666 repertoires of the first cohort and the 95 to 150 validation repertoires were produced on the same platform, according to a later analysis. A separate validation cohort of roughly 120 different subjects was used in addition to the 666-subject first cohort. The study aimed to test whether cataloging public T cell receptors could reveal signatures of past pathogen exposure. The study combined high-throughput TCR immunosequencing, statistical association of individual TCRs with disease status, and machine learning to predict cytomegalovirus infection status.

General study outcomes and caveats: Three of the identified cytomegalovirus-associated TCR beta chains were confirmed in vitro to be specific for cytomegalovirus antigens. The classifier was reported to diagnose cytomegalovirus status with high specificity and sensitivity in both the original cohort and the validation cohort. All 120 or so repertoires were used to score co-occurrence in the validation cohort in a later analysis, because that analysis had no HLA typing for the cohort. A later analysis found that TCRs clustered in the first cohort also tended to co-occur in the approximately 120 validation repertoires, with approximately 94% of cluster scores above 0. A total of roughly 160 TCR beta chains were listed by the study as associated with cytomegalovirus. It was suggested by the authors that the approach could potentially be generalized to other disease states and immunological phenotypes. While some public TCRs were present in many individuals, most TCR sequences turned up only very rarely across donors.

The donors belonged to the validation cohort of roughly 120 subjects, which was separate from the roughly 670-subject first cohort. V sheds 3 bases and J sheds 2 bases, leaving 14 bases between their ends. The CDR3 measures 15 amino acids from cysteine to phenylalanine. The CDR3 DNA has 45 bases and is translated from base 1. CDR1 and CDR2, per the germline V gene (reference sequence), are PRHDT and FYEKMQ. The specimen was PBMCs. This TCR was recovered from a young man in good health and CMV-seronegative. The chain employs TRBV13 and TRBJ2-7; TRBD1 might be the D gene, on 6 matching bases. The base sequence is TGTGCCAGCAGCTTGCTACAGGGAAGGGCCTACGAGCAGTACTTC. It translates to CASSLLQGRAYEQYF.